The present entry profiles one T cell receptor beta chain with its context. Which antigen it targets is not known. Base qualities are not provided; no much larger clone lies one nucleotide away. The source of the sample is a study of beta chain features in type 1 diabetes (dated by TCRdb to 2016 to 2019). As for the study more broadly: Mean age, gender distribution, total cell number and subset yield did not differ between patients and healthy donors. A total of approximately 99,000,000 sorted cells were examined across all samples, and RNA yield correlated strongly with the number of cells per subset. In the study, recently diagnosed type 1 diabetes patients and matched healthy donors were compared on the TCRB repertoires of their sorted circulating CD4+ T cell subsets. Regulatory and stem cell-like memory subsets were isolated from only 8 patients and about eight healthy donors, whereas naive and central memory subsets came from all 28 donors.

From each donor, a single peripheral blood sample of roughly 0.11 L on average was drawn into heparinised tubes. A BD FACSAria II was used to sort naive, central memory, regulatory and stem cell-like memory CD4+ T cells with a panel that included CD45RO, CCR7, CD25, CD127, CD95 and CD27. All sorted populations exceeded 95% purity. Right away, PBMCs were isolated by Lymphoprep density gradient centrifugation and were stained directly, with no culture step. So that batch effects would be minimized, each experiment stained and sorted samples in pairs, pairing one healthy donor with one patient. What the research found in general, with its limitations: Naive, central memory and regulatory TCRB repertoires appeared more similar among patients than among healthy donors. Sequencing cDNA rather than genomic DNA could over-represent highly expressing activated cells, although activation and CD3 levels did not differ between groups. Patients with type 1 diabetes made fewer insertions and deleted more nucleotides at VDJ recombination sites, implying thymic rearrangement abnormalities. Type 1 diabetes patients showed a moderate but significant shortening of TCRB CDR3 length in all four CD4+ subsets. Because small numbers of individuals were included in the HLA sub-analyses, any influence of HLA type on TCRB rearrangement was left unresolved. PCR may preferentially amplify shorter templates, but because patient and control samples were amplified and corrected together, any resulting skew would affect both groups equally.

The entire isolated RNA was reverse transcribed using the High Capacity cDNA Reverse Transcription Kit, and thus expressed TCRB transcripts were sequenced. Deep immunoSEQ sequencing was applied to naive, central memory and regulatory T cell samples, giving an average of around 3.4 million total reads per sample. Sorted cells were lysed in RLT buffer and RNA was extracted with DNase-treated RNeasy Micro or Mini kits, depending on cell number. Each cell subset was processed separately to prevent cross-contamination, with patient and healthy donor samples processed together. The immunoSEQ multiplex PCR was used to amplify TCRB sequences from cDNA, yielding 87-bp fragments that span the CDR3 region. The amplicons were sequenced using the Illumina HiSeq platform. Turning to the authors' computational methods: PCR bias was corrected computationally using synthetic template baselines, and reads within Hamming distance 2 were collapsed, with unmergeable singletons discarded. Reads were aligned against IMGT to assign V, D and J genes, CDR3 length and insertions or deletions at six rearrangement sites. Clonotype counts were normalized to sorted cell number within each subset before computing true diversity and Gini coefficients with the tcR R package. Repertoire sharing was quantified using the overlap coefficient calculated on TCRB nucleotide sequences. Out-of-frame TCRB sequences from naive cells were analyzed as a proxy for the pre-selection repertoire. TCRdb obtained this table from immuneACCESS and retained in-frame rearrangements with V and J assigned. These tables miss some clones; where compared with another copy, unresolved V genes account for less than half of the shortfall, and the remainder is unexplained. V, J and clone size reflect that table, while D and trimming were determined from the DNA. The sample data list roughly 330,000 clones, and roughly 14% of these were observed just once. The ten largest clones add up to about 0.015% of the sample.

Unmatched junction bases come to 9, with V trimmed by 5 bases and J by 0 bases. CDR1 is given as SGHTA and CDR2 as FQGTGA, both from the germline V gene. Measured from the cysteine to the phenylalanine, the CDR3 is 17 residues long. Kept here is only the CDR3 DNA, which spans 51 bases and is read in frame from base 1. Specimen: naive CD4+ T cells from blood. This sample's cell subset or site label indicates: true naive CD4+ T cells. The V and J genes are TRBV7-3 and TRBJ2-1, and 8 junctional nucleotides match TRBD2. The source is a woman between 18 and 29 years old with type 1 diabetes. The nucleotide sequence reads TGTGCCAGCAGCCGGGGGGTAGCGGGGAGCTCCTACAATGAGCAGTTCTTC. It translates to CASSRGVAGSSYNEQFF.